This entry lists 21 T cell receptor beta chains sequenced from one sample in a study of blood T cell repertoires in COVID-19. Sequencing used immunoSEQ multiplex PCR; TCRdb keeps in-frame clones, though not all of them. The sample has 470,000 or so clones, approximately 85% seen once; the top ten hold 3% to 3.5%. Sequencing used peripheral blood. These receptors all stem from a human donor in a cohort sampled during active COVID-19.

CDR3 sequence reads: CASSLPGVGELFF. The CDR3 DNA follows: TGTGCCAGCAGTTTACCGGGGGTCGGGGAGCTGTTTTTT. The V gene is TRBV12-3 or TRBV12-4, the J gene TRBJ2-2; D might be TRBD2 (6 bases). Trimming took off 2 bases at V and 7 bases at J, with 8 bases between the two ends. This CDR3 comprises 13 residues.

This chain uses TRBV3-1 (or the pseudogene TRBV3-2) with TRBJ2-6; possible D gene TRBD2, 5 bases. The V gene lost 6 bases and the J gene lost 5 bases, with 17 bases spanning the gap. Germline V gives CDR1 LGHDT, CDR2 YNNKEL (reference sequence). The CDR3 is made up of 16 amino acids. CDR3 in DNA: TGTGCCAGCAGGGGTAGAGGGCCCAATTGGGCCAACGTCCTGACTTTC. Residues: CASRGRGPNWANVLTF.

The gene calls are TRBV29-1 and TRBJ2-5; no definite D call. Per the germline V gene, CDR1 is SQVTM and CDR2 is ANQGSEA. Trimming shortened V by 4 bases and J by 0 bases, and 6 bases separated the two germline ends. CDR3 size: 12 residues. CDR3 bases: TGCAGCGTTGGTCCGTACCAAGAGACCCAGTACTTC. Protein product: CSVGPYQETQYF.

This clone was recorded only once. The chain recombines TRBV30 with TRBJ2-5; the match to TRBD2 covers 7 bases. The CDR3 length is 14 residues. CDR1 GTSNPN and CDR2 SVGIG come from the germline V gene (reference sequence). Losses at the gene ends were 2 bases for V and 1 base for J; bases not matched to a gene: 4. The DNA for the CDR3 is TGTGCCTGGAGTCCGGGACTAAGCCAAGAGACCCAGTACTTC. The encoded protein is CAWSPGLSQETQYF. Full variable domain (missing parts from reference TRBV30 and TRBJ2-5): SQTIHQWPATLVQPVGSPLSLECTVEGTSNPNLYWYRQAAGRGLQLLFYSVGIGQISSEVPQNLSASRPQDRQFILSSKKLLLSDSGFYLCAWSPGLSQETQYFGPGTRLLVL.

The V and J genes are TRBV28 and TRBJ2-2; 14 nucleotides agree with TRBD2. This CDR3 is built from 24 residues. V was clipped by 6 bases and J by 4 bases; unmatched bases: 28. Germline assignment: CDR1 MDHEN and CDR2 SYDVKM. In nucleotides, the CDR3 is TGTGCCAGCAGGGTCTTTAGGGATTATGGACCCGGGACTAGCGGGAGAAGTTCCACCGGGGAGCTGTTTTTT. Translating gives CASRVFRDYGPGTSGRSSTGELFF.

The chain combines TRBV7-9 with TRBJ1-2, with D hard to call. The CDR3 is 12 residues long. The germline CDR1 and CDR2 sequences are SEHNR and FQNEAQ (reference sequence). Trimming removed 11 bases at V and 7 bases at J, with 17 bases between. CDR3 DNA sequence: TGTGCCGGTACCTTGAGGGAGTCTGGCTACACCTTC. Its protein product is CAGTLRESGYTF. Using reference TRBV7-9 and TRBJ1-2 for the parts outside the CDR3, the full variable domain is DTGVSQNPRHKITKRGQNVTFRCDPISEHNRLYWYRQTLGQGPEFLTYFQNEAQLEKSRLLSDRFSAERPKGSFSTLEIQRTEQGDSAMYLCAGTLRESGYTFGSGTRLTVV.

This chain uses TRBV7-9 with TRBJ1-3, with D hard to call. In germline, CDR1 is SEHNR, CDR2 FQNEAQ (reference sequence). V was pared by 0 bases and J by 0 bases, with 6 bases between. CDR3 length: 15 amino acids. CDR3 loop: CASSLAAVSGNTIYF. CDR3 coding DNA: TGTGCCAGCAGCTTAGCAGCGGTCTCTGGAAACACCATATATTTT.

In the case of this clone: At one end, the junction sequence differs from germline, possibly due to a read error. The rearrangement uses TRBV7-7 and TRBJ2-2; TRBD2 aligns across 7 bases. The CDR3 has 15 amino acids. The V gene's germline CDR1 is SSHAT and CDR2 FNYEAQ (reference sequence). In DNA form, the CDR3 reads TGTGCTAGCAGCTTAAGCGGGATGGGCGCCGGGGAGCTGTTTTTT. Protein sequence: CASSLSGMGAGELFF.

As DNA, the CDR3 is TGTGCCAGCAGCCCTCGGACTCTCCCGGCCGGGGAGCTGTTTTTT. Its translation is CASSPRTLPAGELFF. This chain joins TRBV7-9 and TRBJ2-2, with D perhaps matching TRBD2 (5 bases). CDR1 SEHNR and CDR2 FQNEAQ come from the germline V gene (reference sequence). The CDR3 spans 15 residues. V was shortened by 5 bases and J by 6 bases, with 16 bases between the two germline ends.

V usage is TRBV9 and J usage is TRBJ2-3; D remains unclear. Germline CDR1 and CDR2: SGDLS and YYNGEE. The CDR3 is 12 amino acids. The V and J ends lost 2 bases and 4 bases respectively, with 5 bases between them. The CDR3: CASSVGSDTQYF. The DNA of the CDR3 is TGTGCCAGCAGCGTCGGGTCAGATACGCAGTATTTT.

The V call is TRBV7-8, the J call TRBJ2-7, with TRBD2 matching over 10 bases. Germline assignment: CDR1 SGHVS and CDR2 FQNEAQ. V shed 5 bases, J shed 0 bases, and the junction held 13 bases outside the gene matches. CDR3 length: 18 residues. This CDR3 is CASSHPKGSSGSSYEQYF. In DNA form, the CDR3 reads TGTGCCAGCAGCCACCCCAAGGGGTCTAGCGGGAGCTCCTACGAGCAGTACTTC.

This clone was seen a single time. CDR3 DNA: TGTGCCAGCAGCCGCGCGGACGAGCAGTACTTC. This sequence encodes CASSRADEQYF. V usage is TRBV7-9 and J usage is TRBJ2-7; D uncertain. The ends were cut back, 5 bases at V and 5 bases at J, with 7 bases in the middle. Per germline, CDR1 SEHNR and CDR2 FQNEAQ (reference sequence). This CDR3 spans 11 amino acids.

The table lists this clone with a count of one. The chain employs TRBV27 and TRBJ1-2; 9 bases match TRBD1. CDR1 is MNHEY and CDR2 is SMNVEV in the germline V gene (reference sequence). This CDR3 has 15 residues. Unmatched junction bases numbered 1, after V lost 0 bases and J lost 2 bases. In DNA form, the CDR3 reads TGTGCCAGCAGTTTATCGGGACAGGGCAACTATGGCTACACCTTC. As protein: CASSLSGQGNYGYTF.

The J gene is TRBJ1-1, the V gene TRBV29-1; D not certain. Germline-derived CDR1 and CDR2 are SQVTM and ANQGSEA. The CDR3 is 11 residues long. This CDR3 reads CTAHMNTEAFF. CDR3 DNA: TGCACAGCGCATATGAACACTGAAGCTTTCTTT. Based on the CDR3 plus reference TRBV29-1 and TRBJ1-1, the full variable domain is SAVISQKPSRDICQRGTSLTIQCQVDSQVTMMFWYRQQPGQSLTLIATANQGSEATYESGFVIDKFPISRPNLTFSTLTVSNMSPEDSSIYLCTAHMNTEAFFGQGTRLTVV.

The J gene is TRBJ1-1, the V gene TRBV18; D is possibly TRBD1 (5 bases). The V end was cut by 8 bases, the J end by 1 base, with 11 bases between. From germline, CDR1 is KGHSH and CDR2 LQKENI. The CDR3 totals 13 residues. The CDR3 reads CASGRGGNTEAFF. The CDR3 bases are TGTGCCAGCGGTCGGGGGGGGAACACTGAAGCTTTCTTT.

V gene TRBV12-3 or TRBV12-4 combines with J gene TRBJ2-2; 9 bases map to TRBD2. CDR3 size: 13 residues. After removal of 6 bases from V and 8 bases from J, the junction contained 4 bases not matched to a gene. The CDR3 DNA is TGTGCCAGCAGCCATAGCGGGAGTGGGGAGCTGTTTTTT. This translates into CASSHSGSGELFF.

The rearrangement uses TRBV7-2 and TRBJ2-2, with 9 bases matching TRBD2. V shed 6 bases, J shed 4 bases, and the junction held 6 bases outside the gene matches. CDR1 and CDR2 from the germline V gene are SGHTA and FQGNSA. CDR3 size: 15 residues. The CDR3, as DNA: TGTGCCAGCAGTTTGACTAGCGGAGTCACCGGGGAGCTGTTTTTT. This gives the protein CASSLTSGVTGELFF.

This sequence joins TRBV3-1 (or the pseudogene TRBV3-2) and TRBJ2-3, with TRBD2 matching over 9 bases. V shed 4 bases, J shed 0 bases, and the junction held 8 bases outside the gene matches. The germline gives CDR1 LGHDT, CDR2 YNNKEL (reference sequence). CDR3 length: 17 amino acids. The chain's CDR3 is CASSPGLASFSTDTQYF. The CDR3 region has the DNA TGTGCCAGCAGCCCTGGACTAGCGAGCTTTAGCACAGATACGCAGTATTTT.

This clone was seen just once. This chain uses TRBV11-3 with TRBJ1-1; D remains unclear. Germline V CDR1 and CDR2: SGHNT, YENEEA. V was clipped by 8 bases and J by 3 bases, with 13 bases between them. CDR3 length equals 13 residues. The CDR3 sequence is CASSGFSDTEAFF. The CDR3 bases are TGTGCCAGCTCGGGATTTTCGGACACTGAAGCTTTCTTT.

The chain recombines TRBV18 with TRBJ1-4, with D perhaps matching TRBD1 (5 bases). This CDR3 has 15 residues. The V gene's germline CDR1 is KGHSH and CDR2 LQKENI. Trimming shortened V by 2 bases and J by 7 bases, and 14 bases separated the two germline ends. DNA for the CDR3: TGTGCCAGCTCACCAAGTACGACAGCCCTTGAAAAACTGTTTTTT. Translated: CASSPSTTALEKLFF.

The chain couples TRBV7-8 to TRBJ2-2; D possibly corresponds to TRBD1 (5 bases). Germline-derived CDR1 and CDR2 are SGHVS and FQNEAQ. The V and J ends lost 2 bases and 6 bases respectively, with 16 bases between them. The CDR3 has 16 residues. DNA of the CDR3: TGTGCCAGCAGCTTAATCCAGGGCAGATCTCCCGGGGAGCTGTTTTTT. Encoded protein: CASSLIQGRSPGELFF.